This T cell receptor beta chain was sequenced in a study of tissue T cells after allogeneic stem cell transplantation. The study's findings and limits: In patients and mice, blood and spleen missed much of tissue repertoire.

V was pared by 5 bases and J by 2 bases, with 0 bases of the junction left unmatched. In germline, CDR1 is GKSSPN, CDR2 SITVG. This CDR3 is built from 12 residues. Points on this clone: No antigen is known for it. Genes here carry mouse names. The CDR3 extends 1 residue past the end of the read, so its final part is completed from the germline J gene.

TCRdb keeps only in-frame clones here, not all; method: immunoSEQ multiplex PCR. The profile covers over 15,000 clones, with around 70% appearing a single time and just over 0.9% taken by the ten largest. The chain has TRBV31 and TRBJ2-5; 8 positions match TRBD2. The sequence was collected from a female BALB/c mouse in good health. These mice share the MHC haplotype H2-d. Source material: spleen. CDR3 DNA, as far as it was read: TGTGCCTGGGGACTGGGCCAAGACACCCAGTAC. Protein product: CAWGLGQDTQY. The whole CDR3 is CAWGLGQDTQYF.